Listed below are T cell receptor beta chains from one sample, sequenced in a study of T cell responses to AZD1222 COVID-19 vaccine. The repertoire was sequenced with immunoSEQ multiplex PCR; TCRdb's copy has only in-frame clones and lacks some. The data hold 100,000 to 150,000 clones, with approximately 85% observed a single time. The sample was peripheral blood, taken 28 days after the second dose of the MenACWY control vaccine. These receptors were collected from an adult who received the MenACWY meningococcal vaccine as a control. CDR3s include the opening cysteine and the closing phenylalanine or tryptophan. The D gene is left open where the match is weak. A clone size is listed for some rows: how often the clone was seen (once, few, many), or a class if it is expanded.

d_call	clone_size	j_call	v_call	cdr3_aa	cdr3_nt
-	-	TRBJ1-2	TRBV5-1	CASSLDRLNYGYTF	TGCGCCAGCAGCTTGGATCGGCTTAACTATGGCTACACCTTC
-	-	TRBJ1-1	TRBV11-2	CASSFGGLTEAFF	TGTGCCAGCAGCTTCGGGGGGCTTACTGAAGCTTTCTTT
-	-	TRBJ1-1	TRBV9	CASSVVHRVTEAFF	TGTGCCAGCAGCGTAGTTCATAGAGTCACTGAAGCTTTCTTT
-	once	TRBJ2-5	TRBV5-1	CASSSNRDLTQETQYF	TGCGCCAGCAGCTCAAACCGGGACCTGACCCAAGAGACCCAGTACTTC
TRBD2	-	TRBJ2-1	TRBV2	CASSDLLAGARDYNEQFF	TGTGCCAGCAGTGACTTACTAGCGGGAGCCAGGGATTACAATGAGCAGTTCTTC
-	-	TRBJ1-1	TRBV5-6	CASSLVRQNTEAFF	TGTGCCAGCAGCTTGGTCAGACAGAACACTGAAGCTTTCTTT
TRBD2	-	TRBJ2-5	TRBV9	CASSVPGGLVETQYF	TGTGCCAGCAGCGTACCGGGGGGACTCGTAGAGACCCAGTACTTC
TRBD2	few	TRBJ2-1	TRBV14	CASSPRLAGVEQFF	TGTGCCAGCAGCCCCAGACTAGCGGGAGTTGAGCAGTTCTTC
-	-	TRBJ1-2	TRBV5-1	CASSPGRGGAIEYGYTF	TGCGCCAGCAGCCCCGGCCGGGGCGGGGCAATAGAATATGGCTACACCTTC
TRBD1	-	TRBJ1-3	TRBV6-5	CASIIDRARANTIYF	TGTGCCAGCATTATAGACAGGGCTCGGGCAAACACCATATATTTT
-	-	TRBJ2-1	TRBV5-1	CASSLGGSRNEQFF	TGCGCCAGCAGCTTAGGGGGGAGCAGGAATGAGCAGTTCTTC
-	-	TRBJ1-2	TRBV5-4	CASSLEGYGYTF	TGTGCCAGCAGCTTGGAGGGATATGGCTACACCTTC
TRBD1	-	TRBJ2-3	TRBV15	CATSRQDRGLADTQYF	TGTGCCACCAGCAGACAGGACAGGGGGCTAGCAGATACGCAGTATTTT
-	-	TRBJ2-6	TRBV6-1	CASSEMGAGANVLTF	TGTGCCAGCAGTGAAATGGGGGCTGGGGCCAACGTCCTGACTTTC
-	-	TRBJ1-2	TRBV5-1	CASREGMNYGYTF	TGCGCCAGCAGGGAAGGGATGAACTATGGCTACACCTTC
TRBD1	-	TRBJ2-6	TRBV27	CASSSRGPGANVLTF	TGTGCCAGCAGTTCAAGGGGGCCTGGGGCCAACGTCCTGACTTTC
TRBD2	-	TRBJ2-7	TRBV7-3	CASSLRLAGANEQYF	TGTGCCAGCAGCTTAAGACTAGCGGGAGCCAACGAGCAGTACTTC
-	-	TRBJ1-3	TRBV19	CASSISTGRAGNTIYF	TGTGCCAGTAGTATTTCAACAGGGCGAGCCGGAAACACCATATATTTT
TRBD2	-	TRBJ2-3	TRBV6-4	CASSLAGGSASTDTQYF	TGTGCCAGCAGTCTCGCGGGAGGATCCGCTAGCACAGATACGCAGTATTTT
-	-	TRBJ1-1	TRBV29-1	CSVDSGYGNTEAFF	TGCAGCGTGGACAGCGGGTATGGCAACACTGAAGCTTTCTTT
-	-	TRBJ2-5	TRBV29-1	CSVGRRRTNQETQYF	TGCAGCGTCGGACGACGGAGGACTAACCAAGAGACCCAGTACTTC
TRBD1	-	TRBJ1-1	TRBV5-4	CASSRGQGNTEAFF	TGTGCCAGCAGCAGGGGACAGGGAAACACTGAAGCTTTCTTT
-	once	TRBJ2-7	TRBV12-3/TRBV12-4	CASSLSSRNPRF	TGTGCCAGCAGTTTAAGCTCTCGCAACCCCAGATTC
TRBD2	-	TRBJ2-1	TRBV7-3	CASSLKASGNEQFF	TGTGCCAGCAGCTTGAAAGCTAGCGGCAATGAGCAGTTCTTC
TRBD1	-	TRBJ2-2	TRBV9	CASNRDSISELFF	TGTGCCAGCAACAGGGACAGTATATCTGAGCTGTTTTTT
TRBD1	-	TRBJ2-1	TRBV5-1	CASSIGTGPTYNEQFF	TGCGCCAGCAGCATTGGGACAGGGCCTACCTACAATGAGCAGTTCTTC
TRBD1	-	TRBJ2-2	TRBV19	CASSPPGQGAGTGELFF	TGTGCCAGTAGTCCCCCCGGACAGGGGGCGGGCACCGGGGAGCTGTTTTTT
-	few	TRBJ1-1	TRBV3-1/TRBV3-2	CASSQAVEAFF	TGTGCCAGCAGCCAAGCTGTTGAAGCTTTCTTT
-	-	TRBJ1-1	TRBV3-1/TRBV3-2	CASSQAGTNTEAFF	TGTGCCAGCAGCCAAGCAGGGACGAACACTGAAGCTTTCTTT
TRBD2	-	TRBJ2-5	TRBV14	CASSISGGAQETQYF	TGTGCCAGCAGCATTAGCGGGGGGGCCCAAGAGACCCAGTACTTC
-	-	TRBJ2-1	TRBV5-4	CASSFIQNNEQFF	TGTGCCAGCAGCTTTATTCAAAACAATGAGCAGTTCTTC
TRBD1	-	TRBJ2-1	TRBV10-1	CASSDGQGAYNEQFF	TGCGCCAGCAGTGATGGCCAGGGGGCATACAATGAGCAGTTCTTC
-	few	TRBJ2-7	TRBV10-3	CAIKAGAYEQYF	TGTGCCATCAAGGCAGGAGCCTACGAGCAGTACTTC
TRBD1	-	TRBJ1-4	TRBV19	CASTLVTGAGEKLFF	TGTGCCAGTACCCTCGTTACAGGGGCGGGTGAAAAACTGTTTTTT
TRBD1	-	TRBJ1-2	TRBV15	CATSTYRRGSYYGYTF	TGTGCCACCAGCACTTACCGCAGGGGGTCCTACTATGGCTACACCTTC
TRBD1	-	TRBJ1-6	TRBV27	CASSLFWSGQGDNSPLHF	TGTGCCAGCAGTTTATTTTGGTCGGGACAGGGTGACAATTCACCCCTCCACTTT
-	-	TRBJ1-5	TRBV11-2	CASSRTSNQPQHF	TGTGCCAGCAGCCGGACTAGCAATCAGCCCCAGCATTTT
-	once	TRBJ2-1	TRBV5-8	CASSWQVNEQFF	TGTGCCAGCAGCTGGCAGGTGAATGAGCAGTTCTTC
-	-	TRBJ2-3	TRBV7-9	CASSTYTDTQYF	TGTGCCAGCAGCACATACACAGATACGCAGTATTTT
-	-	TRBJ1-2	TRBV6-5	CASTRAGGRVDGYTF	TGTGCCAGCACTCGTGCCGGGGGAAGGGTGGACGGCTACACCTTC
TRBD1	-	TRBJ2-3	TRBV6-1	CASSDRDREYTDTQYF	TGTGCCAGCAGTGATCGGGACAGGGAATACACAGATACGCAGTATTTT
-	-	TRBJ2-1	TRBV20-1	CSALAGRQFF	TGCAGTGCTCTGGCTGGTCGGCAGTTCTTC
-	-	TRBJ2-7	TRBV28	CASSLRSTMLYEQYF	TGTGCCAGCAGTTTACGCTCAACTATGCTCTACGAGCAGTACTTC
TRBD2	-	TRBJ2-1	TRBV18	CASSPGLAGGRNEQFF	TGTGCCAGCTCACCGGGACTAGCGGGGGGGCGTAATGAGCAGTTCTTC
-	-	TRBJ1-1	TRBV20-1	CSARRNTEAFF	TGCAGTGCGCGAAGGAACACTGAAGCTTTCTTT
TRBD2	-	TRBJ2-1	TRBV18	CASSPSGSTYNEQFF	TGTGCCAGCTCACCTAGCGGGTCTACCTACAATGAGCAGTTCTTC
-	few	TRBJ1-2	TRBV10-3	CAISESPEVGYTF	TGTGCCATCAGTGAGTCTCCGGAGGTAGGCTACACCTTC
TRBD1	-	TRBJ1-1	TRBV19	CASSLPTGQGGRITEAFF	TGTGCCAGTAGCCTACCGACCGGACAGGGGGGGAGAATCACTGAAGCTTTCTTT
-	-	TRBJ2-1	TRBV7-9	CASSSLGSSYNEQFF	TGTGCCAGCAGCTCCCTTGGTAGCTCCTACAATGAGCAGTTCTTC
TRBD1	-	TRBJ1-1	TRBV19	CASQVQTGLRNTEAFF	TGTGCCAGTCAAGTTCAGACAGGGCTTAGGAACACTGAAGCTTTCTTT
-	-	TRBJ2-1	TRBV11-2	CASSIPGQSSYNEQFF	TGTGCCAGCAGCATACCGGGGCAGAGCTCCTACAATGAGCAGTTCTTC
-	-	TRBJ2-2	TRBV5-6	CASRVPGDTGELFF	TGTGCCAGCAGAGTCCCAGGGGACACCGGGGAGCTGTTTTTT
TRBD1	few	TRBJ1-1	TRBV7-9	CASSSQGSTEAFF	TGTGCCAGCAGCTCACAGGGGAGCACTGAAGCTTTCTTT
TRBD2	few	TRBJ2-2	TRBV10-2	CASSESMAQRGVTGELFF	TGCGCCAGCAGTGAGTCGATGGCCCAGCGGGGGGTGACCGGGGAGCTGTTTTTT
TRBD1	-	TRBJ2-7	TRBV9	CASSATGASYEQYF	TGTGCCAGCAGCGCAACAGGGGCCTCCTACGAGCAGTACTTC
-	-	TRBJ2-5	TRBV5-1	CASSLDPQETQYF	TGCGCCAGCAGCTTGGACCCCCAAGAGACCCAGTACTTC